A single sample is the source of the 13 T cell receptor beta chains below, sequenced in a study of blood T cell repertoires in COVID-19. Sequencing used immunoSEQ multiplex PCR; TCRdb keeps in-frame clones, though not all of them. The sample carries about 120,000 clones, under 85% recorded once. Sequenced material: peripheral blood. The origin of the receptors is a man between 60 and 70 years old with acute or convalescent COVID-19.

The sample holds a few counts of this clone. V and J are TRBV7-8 and TRBJ2-7; 10 nucleotides line up with TRBD1. The germline V gene has CDR1 SGHVS and CDR2 FQNEAQ. This CDR3 comprises 14 residues. V was pared by 1 base and J by 8 bases, with 5 bases of the junction left unmatched. CDR3 residues: CASSLGTGGPQQYF. The DNA for the CDR3 is TGTGCCAGCAGCTTAGGGACAGGGGGGCCCCAGCAGTACTTC.

CDR3 nucleotide sequence: TGTGCCAGCAGTCCGGGACAGGGGGCTTGGGGCCTGGACGAGCAGTACTTC. The encoded protein is CASSPGQGAWGLDEQYF. This chain uses TRBV27 with TRBJ2-7; TRBD1 matches 12 bases. Germline V gene lookup returns CDR1 MNHEY and CDR2 SMNVEV (reference sequence). This CDR3 spans 17 amino acids. V gave up 5 bases and J gave up 5 bases; unmatched junction bases: 13.

This clone was recorded once. This chain uses TRBV27 with TRBJ1-4, with D maybe TRBD1 (6 bases). This CDR3 is 14 amino acids long. Trimming took 8 bases from V and 7 from J, leaving 17 bases between them. Looked up from germline, CDR1 is MNHEY and CDR2 is SMNVEV (reference sequence). The CDR3 sequence: CASAEQGYGEKLFF. The CDR3 DNA follows: TGTGCCAGCGCAGAACAGGGTTACGGTGAAAAACTGTTTTTT.

This clone was recorded only once. The chain joins TRBV7-2 to TRBJ1-1; TRBD1 agrees at 7 bases. The J segment lost 12 bases and the V segment lost 4 bases, leaving 11 bases of the junction unmatched. The CDR3 extends over 13 amino acids. Germline loops: CDR1 SGHTA, CDR2 FQGNSA. The CDR3 DNA reads TGTGCCAGCAGCTCAAGACAGGGCGCACAAACTTTCTTT. This codes for CASSSRQGAQTFF. Full variable domain (rest looked up from reference TRBV7-2 and TRBJ1-1): GAGVSQSPSNKVTEKGKDVELRCDPISGHTALYWYRQSLGQGLEFLIYFQGNSAPDKSGLPSDRFSAERTGGSVSTLTIQRTQQEDSAVYLCASSSRQGAQTFFGQGTRLTVV.

The rearrangement uses TRBV5-5 and TRBJ1-2; maybe TRBD1 (5 bases). CDR1 is SGHKS and CDR2 is YYEKEE in the germline V gene (reference sequence). The CDR3 runs to 13 residues. Between the trimmed V and J ends, which lost 0 bases and 4 bases, there was a span of 7 bases. This CDR3 reads CASSLGQPYGYTF. As DNA, the CDR3 is TGTGCCAGCAGCTTGGGACAGCCCTATGGCTACACCTTC.

The chain uses TRBV2 and TRBJ2-6, with TRBD1 matching over 8 bases. CDR1 is SNHLY and CDR2 is FYNNEI in the germline V gene. This CDR3 region has 16 residues. V was pared by 6 bases and J by 3 bases, with 7 bases of the junction left unmatched. CDR3 region: CASRVGQGGGANVLTF. Here the CDR3 DNA reads TGTGCCAGCAGGGTTGGACAGGGAGGTGGGGCCAACGTCCTGACTTTC. The full variable domain, rest sourced from reference TRBV2 and TRBJ2-6, is EPEVTQTPSHQVTQMGQEVILRCVPISNHLYFYWYRQILGQKVEFLVSFYNNEISEKSEIFDDQFSVERPDGSNFTLKIRSTKLEDSAMYFCASRVGQGGGANVLTFGAGSRLTVL.

This chain connects TRBV5-1 to TRBJ1-6; D is possibly TRBD1 (5 bases). Germline values: CDR1 SGHRS, CDR2 YFSETQ. The V end lost 4 bases, the J end lost 8 bases, and 13 bases lay between the germline ends. This CDR3 spans 14 amino acids. The chain's CDR3 is CASSRGAQDSPLHF. The CDR3 DNA sequence: TGCGCCAGCAGCCGCGGGGCGCAGGATTCACCCCTCCACTTT.

This clone occurred once. The genes are TRBV3-1 (or the pseudogene TRBV3-2) and TRBJ2-5; 7 bases are a match to TRBD1. This CDR3 has 14 residues. Germline V CDR1 and CDR2: LGHDT, YNNKEL (reference sequence). Losses at the gene ends were 2 bases for V and 4 bases for J; bases not matched to a gene: 4. CDR3 amino acids: CASSQLRGLETQYF. As DNA, the CDR3 is TGTGCCAGCAGCCAACTTAGGGGGCTAGAGACCCAGTACTTC.

Note on this clone: The identical CDR3 is also encoded by other nucleotide sequences in the sample. J is TRBJ2-2 and V is TRBV5-1, with D perhaps TRBD2 (6 bases). Germline V CDR1 and CDR2: SGHRS, YFSETQ. The CDR3 has 17 residues. Trimming cost V 4 bases and J 4 bases, with 20 bases left between them. This CDR3 reads CASSVTGTARSTGELFF. CDR3 coding DNA: TGCGCCAGCAGCGTGACCGGGACTGCCAGGAGCACCGGGGAGCTGTTTTTT. Using reference TRBV5-1 and TRBJ2-2 for the parts outside the CDR3, the full variable domain is KAGVTQTPRYLIKTRGQQVTLSCSPISGHRSVSWYQQTPGQGLQFLFEYFSETQRNKGNFPGRFSGRQFSNSRSEMNVSTLELGDSALYLCASSVTGTARSTGELFFGEGSRLTVL.

The chain is built from TRBV5-5 and TRBJ2-2; D unresolved. Germline V CDR1 and CDR2: SGHKS, YYEKEE (reference sequence). The CDR3 has 13 amino acids. V lost 4 bases, J lost 4 bases, and 8 bases lay in between. In nucleotides, the CDR3 is TGTGCCAGCAGCACTCCAGGCACCGGGGAGCTGTTTTTT. This translates into CASSTPGTGELFF.

Turning to this clone: The same CDR3 arises from other DNA sequences in this sample as well. The chain uses TRBV6-5 and TRBJ1-1, with unresolved D. Deletions cut 3 bases from V and 0 bases from J, with 5 bases between. The V gene's germline CDR1 is MNHEY and CDR2 SVGAGI. This CDR3 contains 13 residues. In DNA, the CDR3 is TGTGCCAGCAGTTATTCTATGAACACTGAAGCTTTCTTT. This sequence encodes CASSYSMNTEAFF.

This chain uses TRBV29-1 with TRBJ1-1; TRBD1 is a possible D gene (5 bases). The CDR3 is made up of 12 amino acids. The germline V gene has CDR1 SQVTM and CDR2 ANQGSEA. The V and J ends lost 3 bases and 6 bases respectively, with 11 bases between them. In DNA, the CDR3 is TGCAGCGTTGAGCCCGGGGGGTCTGAAGCTTTCTTT. It specifies CSVEPGGSEAFF.

V and J are TRBV10-2 and TRBJ2-2; the D gene is possibly TRBD2 (7 bases). V was trimmed by 0 bases and J by 3 bases, leaving 11 bases between them. This CDR3 comprises 16 residues. Per the germline V gene, CDR1 is WSHSY and CDR2 is SAAADI. The CDR3 bases are TGCGCCAGCAGTGAGTCGCCGGGGGGCTACACCGGGGAGCTGTTTTTT. As protein: CASSESPGGYTGELFF.